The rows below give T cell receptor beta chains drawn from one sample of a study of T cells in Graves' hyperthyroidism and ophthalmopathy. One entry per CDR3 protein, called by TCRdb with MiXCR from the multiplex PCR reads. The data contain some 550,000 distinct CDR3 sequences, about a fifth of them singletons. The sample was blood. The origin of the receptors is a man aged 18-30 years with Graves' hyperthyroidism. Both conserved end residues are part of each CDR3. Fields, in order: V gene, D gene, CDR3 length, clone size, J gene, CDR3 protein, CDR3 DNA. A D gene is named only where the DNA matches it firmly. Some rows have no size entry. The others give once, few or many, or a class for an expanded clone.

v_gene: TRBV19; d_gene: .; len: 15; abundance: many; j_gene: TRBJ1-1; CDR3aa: CASSMRRAWNTEAFF; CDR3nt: TGTGCCAGTAGTATGCGGAGGGCCTGGAACACTGAAGCTTTCTTT
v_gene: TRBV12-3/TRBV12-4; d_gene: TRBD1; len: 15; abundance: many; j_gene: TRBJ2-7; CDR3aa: CASSSLGQGSYEQYF; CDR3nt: TGTGCCAGCAGTTCGCTGGGACAGGGCTCCTACGAGCAGTACTTC
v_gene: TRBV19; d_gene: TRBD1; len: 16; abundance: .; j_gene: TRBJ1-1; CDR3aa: CASSIPWTGENTEAFF; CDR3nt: TGTGCCAGTAGTATCCCCTGGACAGGCGAAAACACTGAAGCTTTCTTT
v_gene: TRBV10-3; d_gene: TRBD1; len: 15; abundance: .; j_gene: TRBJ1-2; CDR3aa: CAISVPGQPNYGYTF; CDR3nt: TGTGCCATCAGTGTACCGGGACAGCCTAACTATGGCTACACCTTC
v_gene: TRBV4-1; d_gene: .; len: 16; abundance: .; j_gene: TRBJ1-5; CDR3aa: CASSLDSQGTNQPQHF; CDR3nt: TGCGCCAGCAGCCTTGACTCCCAGGGGACCAATCAGCCCCAGCATTTT
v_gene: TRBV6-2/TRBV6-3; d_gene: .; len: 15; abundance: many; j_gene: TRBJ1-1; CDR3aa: CASSHNTRVNTEAFF; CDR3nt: TGTGCCAGCAGTCATAATACCCGGGTGAACACTGAAGCTTTCTTT
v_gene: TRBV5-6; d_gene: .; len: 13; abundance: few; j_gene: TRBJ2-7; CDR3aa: CASSLATIYEQYF; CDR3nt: TGTGCCAGCAGCTTGGCCACGATCTACGAGCAGTACTTC
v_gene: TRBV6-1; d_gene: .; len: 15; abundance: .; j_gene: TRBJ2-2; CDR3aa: CASSAVGENTGELFF; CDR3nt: TGTGCCAGCAGTGCCGTGGGAGAAAACACCGGGGAGCTGTTTTTT
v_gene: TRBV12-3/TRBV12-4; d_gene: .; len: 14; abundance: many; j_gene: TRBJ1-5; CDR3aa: CASSRRISNQPQHF; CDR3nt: TGTGCCAGCAGTAGACGGATTAGCAATCAGCCCCAGCATTTT
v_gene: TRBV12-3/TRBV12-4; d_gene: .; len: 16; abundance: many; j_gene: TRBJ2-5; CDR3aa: CASSLGRAPYQETQYF; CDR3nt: TGTGCCAGCAGTTTAGGAAGGGCCCCGTACCAAGAGACCCAGTACTTC
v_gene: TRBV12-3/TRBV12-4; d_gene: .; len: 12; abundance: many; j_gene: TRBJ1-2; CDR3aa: CASSFRRYGYTF; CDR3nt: TGTGCCAGCAGTTTTAGACGCTATGGCTACACCTTC
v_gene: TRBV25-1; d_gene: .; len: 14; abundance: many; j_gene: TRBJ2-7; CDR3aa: CASSERVSSYEQYF; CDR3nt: TGTGCCAGCAGTGAGCGGGTTAGCTCCTACGAGCAGTACTTC
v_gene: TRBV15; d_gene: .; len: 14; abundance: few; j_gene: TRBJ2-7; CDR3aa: CATSRTEFSYEQYF; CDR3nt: TGTGCCACCAGCAGGACAGAGTTCTCCTACGAGCAGTACTTC
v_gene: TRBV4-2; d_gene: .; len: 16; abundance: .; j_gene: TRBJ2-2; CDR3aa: CASSPGSGPNGGELFF; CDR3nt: TGTGCCAGCAGCCCCGGATCCGGCCCGAACGGCGGGGAGCTGTTTTTT
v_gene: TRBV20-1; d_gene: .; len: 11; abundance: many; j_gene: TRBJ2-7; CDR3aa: CSAGPGYEQYF; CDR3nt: TGCAGTGCCGGTCCAGGGTACGAGCAGTACTTC
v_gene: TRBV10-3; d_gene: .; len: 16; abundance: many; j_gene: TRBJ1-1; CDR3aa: CAISEKVDAMNTEAFF; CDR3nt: TGTGCCATCAGTGAGAAGGTGGACGCGATGAACACTGAAGCTTTCTTT
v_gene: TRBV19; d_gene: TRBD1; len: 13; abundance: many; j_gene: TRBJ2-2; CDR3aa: CATDRGVAGELFF; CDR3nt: TGTGCCACCGACAGGGGAGTGGCCGGGGAGCTGTTTTTT
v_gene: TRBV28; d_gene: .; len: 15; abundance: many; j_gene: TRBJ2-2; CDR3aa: CASNPGGEFTGELFF; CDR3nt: TGTGCCAGCAACCCAGGAGGGGAATTCACCGGGGAGCTGTTTTTT
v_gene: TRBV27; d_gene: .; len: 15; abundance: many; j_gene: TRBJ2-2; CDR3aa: CASSLWSTSTGELFF; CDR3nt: TGTGCCAGCAGTTTATGGTCCACCTCCACCGGGGAGCTGTTTTTT
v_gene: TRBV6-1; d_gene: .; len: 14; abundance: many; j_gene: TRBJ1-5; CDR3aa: CASRPRGRNQPQHF; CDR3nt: TGTGCCAGCAGGCCCAGGGGTCGAAATCAGCCCCAGCATTTT
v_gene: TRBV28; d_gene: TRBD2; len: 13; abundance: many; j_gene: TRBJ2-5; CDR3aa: CASSRLAPETQYF; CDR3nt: TGTGCCAGCAGTCGACTAGCCCCCGAGACCCAGTACTTC
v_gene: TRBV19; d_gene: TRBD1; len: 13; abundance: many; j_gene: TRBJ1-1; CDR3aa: CASIPTGGTEAFF; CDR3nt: TGTGCCAGTATCCCGACAGGGGGCACTGAAGCTTTCTTT